These 32 T cell receptor beta chains were all obtained from the same sample, sequenced in a study of blood T cell repertoires in COVID-19. The assay was immunoSEQ multiplex PCR, and TCRdb's table has in-frame clones only and misses some. This sample has under 200,000 clones, with approximately 80% found just once. Source material: peripheral blood. The receptors were gathered from a woman of 80 years or more with acute or convalescent COVID-19.

This clone occurred a few times. This chain links TRBV7-3 with TRBJ1-6; a weak D match, TRBD1 (6 bases). The CDR3 has 14 amino acids. CDR1 and CDR2 from the germline V gene are SGHTA and FQGTGA. Trimming took 1 base from V and 8 from J, leaving 9 bases between them. Here the CDR3 DNA reads TGTGCCAGCAGCTTAAATCCAGGGGATTCACCCCTCCACTTT. It encodes CASSLNPGDSPLHF.

The CDR3 reads CASSSSLGSQSDTEAFF. CDR3 bases: TGTGCCAGCAGCTCGAGTCTCGGGAGCCAGTCGGACACTGAAGCTTTCTTT. The chain recombines TRBV7-9 with TRBJ1-1; D gene ambiguous. The CDR3 runs 17 residues. Between the trimmed V and J ends, which lost 4 bases and 3 bases, there was a span of 21 bases. The germline V gene encodes CDR1 SEHNR and CDR2 FQNEAQ (reference sequence).

The V call is TRBV7-2, the J call TRBJ1-5; D perhaps matches TRBD1 (5 bases). Germline V gene data show CDR1 as SGHTA and CDR2 as FQGNSA. Trimming shortened V by 1 base and J by 7 bases, and 14 bases separated the two germline ends. CDR3 length: 15 residues. In nucleotides, the CDR3 is TGTGCCAGCAGCTTAGGTTCAGGGTGGGAACAGCCCCAGCATTTT. Its translation: CASSLGSGWEQPQHF.

There are many counts of this clone. The chain couples TRBV10-2 to TRBJ1-2, with TRBD1 matching 10 bases. Germline loops: CDR1 WSHSY, CDR2 SAAADI. The CDR3 runs 15 residues. The J segment lost 2 bases and the V segment lost 3 bases, leaving 3 bases of the junction unmatched. For the CDR3, the DNA is TGCGCCAGCAGTGAACCGGGACAGGGGAACTATGGCTACACCTTC. Protein sequence: CASSEPGQGNYGYTF.

The chain has TRBV7-2 and TRBJ2-1; 9 positions match TRBD2. V lost 2 bases, J lost 4 bases, and 3 bases stayed unmatched. CDR3 size: 15 residues. Germline V gene lookup returns CDR1 SGHTA and CDR2 FQGNSA. CDR3 amino acids: CASSLRRGGYNEQFF. In DNA, the CDR3 is TGTGCCAGCAGCTTAAGGCGGGGGGGATACAATGAGCAGTTCTTC.

The rearrangement uses TRBV19 and TRBJ2-7; perhaps TRBD1 as D (5 bases). This CDR3 comprises 14 residues. Germline V lookup: CDR1 LNHDA, CDR2 SQIVND (reference sequence). Trimming stripped 10 bases from V and 4 bases from J, with 20 bases between. CDR3 DNA: TGTGCCATCCCACCCCCAGGGATCTTTTACGAGCAGTACTTC. It is translated as CAIPPPGIFYEQYF.

This sequence joins TRBV5-8 and TRBJ2-7, with 9 bases matching TRBD2. Germline V lookup: CDR1 SGHTS, CDR2 YDEGEE. This CDR3 is 18 amino acids long. V was clipped by 1 base and J by 3 bases; unmatched bases: 14. The CDR3 reads CASSLLVTSGPHLYEQYF. The CDR3 DNA sequence: TGTGCCAGCAGCTTGTTGGTGACTAGCGGACCTCATCTCTACGAGCAGTACTTC.

The V call is TRBV25-1, the J call TRBJ1-4; 8 positions match TRBD1. J was trimmed by 6 bases and V by 6 bases; bases with no gene match: 9. This CDR3 comprises 15 residues. CDR1 and CDR2 from the germline V gene are MGHDK and SYGVNS. The CDR3 region is CASSYLQGVDEKLFF. CDR3 bases: TGTGCCAGCAGCTACCTACAGGGGGTGGATGAAAAACTGTTTTTT.

V and J are TRBV4-3 and TRBJ2-7; tentative D call: TRBD1 (6 bases). The length of the CDR3 is 16 residues. Trimming pared 0 bases from V and 5 bases from J, leaving 17 bases between. Germline V CDR1 and CDR2: LGHNA, YSLEER. Here the CDR3 DNA reads TGCGCCAGCAGCCAAGATCGGAGGCAGGGGACCCACGAGCAGTACTTC. Its protein product is CASSQDRRQGTHEQYF.

In this sample, this clone turned up once. This chain links TRBV15 with TRBJ2-2, with TRBD1 matching 7 bases. The trim removed 3 bases at V and 6 bases at J, leaving 7 bases unmatched. This CDR3 is 15 amino acids long. CDR1 LNHNV and CDR2 YYDKDF come from the germline V gene (reference sequence). CDR3 DNA sequence: TGTGCCACCAGCAGGGATAACAGGGGACCCGGGGAGCTGTTTTTT. This encodes CATSRDNRGPGELFF.

The chain links TRBV30 to TRBJ2-2; 8 bases map to TRBD1. The CDR3 is made up of 13 amino acids. CDR1 is GTSNPN and CDR2 is SVGIG in the germline V gene (reference sequence). V shed 4 bases, J shed 6 bases, and the junction held 4 bases outside the gene matches. The CDR3 is CAWNTGGSGELFF. In DNA form, the CDR3 reads TGTGCCTGGAACACAGGGGGTTCCGGGGAGCTGTTTTTT.

The rearrangement uses TRBV3-1 (or the pseudogene TRBV3-2) and TRBJ1-4; D is possibly TRBD1 (6 bases). Germline loops: CDR1 LGHDT, CDR2 YNNKEL (reference sequence). V was clipped by 0 bases and J by 0 bases, with 17 bases between them. This CDR3 contains 19 residues. CDR3 bases: TGTGCCAGCAGCCAAGAAGTAAGCAGGGGCCTTGCAACTAATGAAAAACTGTTTTTT. Translated, it gives CASSQEVSRGLATNEKLFF.

The chain is built from TRBV7-9 and TRBJ1-5; no clear D. This CDR3 is built from 12 residues. Trimming removed 4 bases at V and 7 bases at J, with 8 bases between. The germline CDR1 and CDR2 sequences are SEHNR and FQNEAQ (reference sequence). The CDR3 is CASSSRRQPQHF. The CDR3 DNA reads TGTGCCAGCAGCTCCCGGAGGCAGCCCCAGCATTTT.

The chain carries TRBV27 and TRBJ2-1, with 9 nucleotides matching TRBD1. V lost 5 bases and J lost 6; bases outside the gene matches: 8. The CDR3 is made up of 15 amino acids. CDR1 is MNHEY, CDR2 SMNVEV, per germline (reference sequence). CDR3 residues: CASSPIGTGSNEQFF. CDR3 sequence (DNA): TGTGCCAGCAGTCCGATCGGGACAGGGTCCAATGAGCAGTTCTTC.

The chain links TRBV6-2 or TRBV6-3 to TRBJ2-1; no definite D call. CDR1 is MNHEY, CDR2 SVGEGT, per germline. The CDR3 runs to 14 residues. Trimming stripped 6 bases from V and 6 bases from J, with 15 bases between. CDR3 protein: CASSSAPEVNEQFF. The CDR3 DNA reads as TGTGCCAGCAGCTCCGCCCCCGAGGTCAATGAGCAGTTCTTC.

V gene TRBV4-2 combines with J gene TRBJ2-2; 8 nucleotides agree with TRBD1. Trimming cost V 4 bases and J 6 bases; bases outside gene matches: 10. Germline CDR1 reads LGHNA; CDR2 reads YNFKEQ. The CDR3 is 16 residues long. CDR3 region: CASSLMSGGAAGELFF. The CDR3 nucleotides read TGTGCCAGCAGCCTCATGTCAGGGGGCGCGGCCGGGGAGCTGTTTTTT.

This chain links TRBV14 with TRBJ2-3; 8 bases line up with TRBD1. CDR1 and CDR2 (germline): SGHDN, FVKESK. J was trimmed by 2 bases and V by 2 bases; bases with no gene match: 6. The CDR3 is made up of 16 amino acids. CDR3: CASSQRGQGYTDTQYF. CDR3 bases: TGTGCCAGCAGCCAAAGAGGACAGGGATACACAGATACGCAGTATTTT. The full variable domain, in which reference TRBV14 and TRBJ2-3 provide the parts outside the CDR3, is EAGVTQFPSHSVIEKGQTVTLRCDPISGHDNLYWYRRVMGKEIKFLLHFVKESKQDESGMPNNRFLAERTGGTYSTLKVQPAELEDSGVYFCASSQRGQGYTDTQYFGPGTRLTVL.

The CDR3 loop is CASSSGGASTDTQYF. In DNA, the CDR3 is TGTGCCAGCAGCTCCGGAGGGGCGAGCACAGATACGCAGTATTTT. The gene calls are TRBV9 and TRBJ2-3, with D perhaps TRBD2 (6 bases). Trimming took 4 bases from V and 0 from J, leaving 12 bases between them. Per germline, CDR1 SGDLS and CDR2 YYNGEE. CDR3 size: 15 residues.

This rearrangement joins TRBV18 to TRBJ1-5, with D possibly being TRBD1 (6 bases). V dropped 4 bases and J dropped 4 bases, with 11 bases sitting between them. The CDR3 covers 14 residues. Germline V CDR1 and CDR2: KGHSH, LQKENI. CDR3 region: CASSRGQNNQPQHF. CDR3 DNA: TGTGCCAGCTCACGAGGACAGAATAATCAGCCCCAGCATTTT.

The chain has TRBV14 and TRBJ2-3; TRBD2 is a possible D gene (5 bases). The CDR3 contains 16 residues. Germline V gives CDR1 SGHDN, CDR2 FVKESK. V was clipped by 4 bases and J by 4 bases, with 18 bases between them. In DNA form, the CDR3 reads TGTGCCAGCAGCCCAAAAGGGAGAGGGTCTCCAGATACGCAGTATTTT. Encoded protein: CASSPKGRGSPDTQYF.

The chain employs TRBV5-6 and TRBJ2-7, with D uncertain. Germline lookup yields CDR1 SGHDT and CDR2 YYEEEE. Trimming removed 3 bases from V and 1 base from J, with 8 bases in between. The CDR3 is 13 amino acids. In DNA form, the CDR3 reads TGTGCCAGCAGCTCTCCTCCGTCCTACGAGCAGTACTTC. It translates to CASSSPPSYEQYF.

The rearrangement joins TRBV12-3 or TRBV12-4 to TRBJ1-2; 8 bases agree with TRBD1. The CDR3 loop spans 13 amino acids. V lost 3 bases to trimming and J lost 7 bases; unmatched junction nucleotides: 4. The CDR3 DNA is TGTGCCAGCAGTTTGGACAGGGCCCCTGGCTACACCTTC. Its protein product is CASSLDRAPGYTF.

In this sample, this clone turned up a few times. This sequence joins TRBV7-9 and TRBJ1-1; TRBD1 aligns across 7 bases. The length of the CDR3 is 12 residues. V was pared by 5 bases and J by 7 bases, with 4 bases of the junction left unmatched. Per germline, CDR1 SEHNR and CDR2 FQNEAQ (reference sequence). The CDR3 loop is CASSLTGVEAFF. Here the CDR3 DNA reads TGTGCCAGCAGCCTCACAGGGGTTGAAGCTTTCTTT.

This clone has only a few counts. Other nucleotide sequences from this sample produce the same CDR3. V usage is TRBV27 and J usage is TRBJ1-5, with a weak D call TRBD1 (6 bases). Trimming stripped 8 bases from V and 1 base from J, with 12 bases between. The germline CDR1 and CDR2 sequences are MNHEY and SMNVEV (reference sequence). The CDR3 consists of 14 residues. The CDR3 DNA sequence: TGTGCCAGCTCTCCGGGACACAGCAATCAGCCCCAGCATTTT. Its translation is CASSPGHSNQPQHF.

The V and J genes are TRBV4-1 and TRBJ1-2; D ambiguous. This CDR3 comprises 16 residues. V lost 0 bases and J lost 5, with 16 bases in between. Germline CDR1 and CDR2: MGHRA and YSYEKL. Here the CDR3 reads CASSQDLGGLGYGYTF. The CDR3 DNA reads as TGCGCCAGCAGCCAAGATCTCGGAGGTTTGGGTTATGGCTACACCTTC.

The V gene is TRBV15, the J gene TRBJ1-4; D unclear. Germline V gene sequence: CDR1 LNHNV, CDR2 YYDKDF (reference sequence). This CDR3 has 14 residues. Deletions cut 5 bases from V and 8 bases from J, with 15 bases between. DNA of the CDR3: TGTGCCACCAGCTCGGACGGAGGACGGGAAAAACTGTTTTTT. Its translation is CATSSDGGREKLFF.

This chain joins TRBV6-5 and TRBJ1-1, with D uncertain. Deletions cut 2 bases from V and 1 base from J, with 5 bases between. The CDR3 totals 13 residues. Germline loops: CDR1 MNHEY, CDR2 SVGAGI. This CDR3 reads CASSYEANTEAFF. DNA of the CDR3: TGTGCCAGCAGTTACGAGGCGAACACTGAAGCTTTCTTT.

The chain recombines TRBV10-2 with TRBJ2-1, with TRBD2 matching 8 bases. Germline V gene lookup returns CDR1 WSHSY and CDR2 SAAADI. The CDR3 covers 16 residues. V lost 0 bases to trimming and J lost 2 bases; unmatched junction nucleotides: 3. The CDR3 sequence: CASSESTGGPYNEQFF. The CDR3 bases are TGCGCCAGCAGTGAGTCAACGGGGGGGCCCTACAATGAGCAGTTCTTC.

This rearrangement joins TRBV24-1 to TRBJ1-5; TRBD1 matches at 9 bases. V lost 4 bases and J lost 4; bases outside the gene matches: 4. Germline-derived CDR1 and CDR2 are KGHDR and SFDVKD. The CDR3 runs to 15 residues. CDR3: CATSENGQGNQPQHF. The CDR3 DNA reads as TGTGCCACCAGTGAGAATGGACAGGGGAATCAGCCCCAGCATTTT.

The chain links TRBV6-5 to TRBJ1-1; 9 nucleotides align to TRBD1. The trim removed 6 bases at V and 0 bases at J, leaving 5 bases unmatched. This CDR3 is built from 15 residues. Germline CDR1 reads MNHEY; CDR2 reads SVGAGI. CDR3 region: CASSTGQGMNTEAFF. CDR3 DNA sequence: TGTGCCAGCAGCACTGGACAGGGGATGAACACTGAAGCTTTCTTT.

V and J are TRBV19 and TRBJ1-4; 9 bases align to TRBD1. Germline V CDR1 and CDR2: LNHDA, SQIVND (reference sequence). The CDR3 totals 16 residues. The V segment lost 6 bases and the J segment 7 bases; nucleotides outside the gene matches: 12. CDR3 nucleotide sequence: TGTGCCAGTAGAATCGGGACAGGGACGGAGTCTGAAAAACTGTTTTTT. This gives the protein CASRIGTGTESEKLFF.

The V gene is TRBV10-2, the J gene TRBJ2-2, with 8 nucleotides matching TRBD2. Germline V gene lookup returns CDR1 WSHSY and CDR2 SAAADI. V shed 3 bases and J 6 bases; nucleotides not matched to a gene: 12. The CDR3 loop spans 17 amino acids. The CDR3 DNA reads as TGCGCCAGCAGTGACCCTCGACTAGCGCGCTCGGCCGGGGAGCTGTTTTTT. This translates into CASSDPRLARSAGELFF.